The clone carrying this T cell receptor (beta chain) was detected only a few times. This sample was included in a study of blood T cell repertoires in COVID-19. Study details: COVID-19 samples collected from the United States, Italy and Spain covered acute and convalescent phases.

The method was immunoSEQ multiplex PCR; TCRdb's version includes in-frame clones alone and lacks a portion of them. This sample carries hundreds of thousands of clones, 85% to 90% of them seen once, and the ten largest clones take 0.8% to 1.3%. Germline CDR1 KGHSH, CDR2 LQKENI. V shed 0 bases, J shed 11 bases, and the junction held 9 bases outside the gene matches. This CDR3 comprises 14 residues. Sequencing was carried out using peripheral blood. The chain employs TRBV18 and TRBJ1-1, with TRBD1 matching over 7 bases. The sequence came from a woman between 35 and 50 years old with COVID-19, enrolled during active disease. The CDR3 DNA sequence: TGTGCCAGCTCACCACCAAGACAGGGCGGGGGGGCTTTCTTT. Protein product: CASSPPRQGGGAFF.